The TCR beta chain under discussion was sequenced for a study of blood T cells in healthy people across ages. This clonotype was picked up a small number of times. They isolated at least 6 million PBMCs from each sample. RNA extraction gave at least 6 micrograms of total RNA per sample. A J-beta primer mix and a sample-barcoded 5' primer were used in a second PCR of roughly 7 to 12 cycles. TCRdb re-called the 5' RACE reads with MiXCR, one entry per CDR3 protein. The data show more than 650,000 distinct CDR3 sequences, about 53% seen once. V was pared by 8 bases and J by 8 bases, with 13 bases between. CDR1 and CDR2 (germline): SEHNR, FQNEAQ (reference sequence). The CDR3 length is 12 residues.

The sequence was obtained from an older man in good health. The chain is built from TRBV7-9 and TRBJ1-5, with a weak D call TRBD1 (5 bases). Sequencing input: blood. CDR3 sequence reads: CASSWGNEPQHF. The CDR3 DNA sequence: TGTGCCAGCTCTTGGGGGAACGAGCCCCAGCATTTT.